The 25 T cell receptor beta chains below all came from one sample that was sequenced in a study of blood T cells in healthy people across ages. Sample-barcoded 5' priming and a J-beta primer mix drove a second PCR of about 6 to 12 cycles. TCRdb called the 5' RACE reads again in MiXCR, with one record for every CDR3 protein. The sample has 730,000 or so distinct CDR3 sequences, more than 40% seen once; the top ten hold more than 20%. The sequenced material came from blood. The receptors were sampled from a woman in her sixties in good health.

This chain uses TRBV13 with TRBJ2-7; unclear D gene. This CDR3 has 14 residues. V was pared by 5 bases and J by 2 bases, with 13 bases between. Germline CDR1 and CDR2: PRHDT and FYEKMQ (reference sequence). In nucleotides, the CDR3 is TGTGCCAGCAGCGCCCGCCGTCCAACCTACGAGCAGTACTTC. It specifies CASSARRPTYEQYF.

The chain couples TRBV6-5 to TRBJ2-1; D is perhaps TRBD2 (5 bases). Germline-derived CDR1 and CDR2 are MNHEY and SVGAGI. There are 14 residues in the CDR3. The ends were cut back, 2 bases at V and 6 bases at J, with 11 bases in the middle. The CDR3 loop is CASSYNRDANEQFF. In DNA form, the CDR3 reads TGTGCCAGCAGTTACAACCGGGATGCCAATGAGCAGTTCTTC.

Worth noting for this clonotype: A read error may account for a junction end that differs from germline. The rearrangement joins TRBV12-3 or TRBV12-4 to TRBJ2-3, with D hard to call. This CDR3 comprises 11 residues. The CDR3 protein is CASGLADTQYF. CDR3 nucleotide sequence: TGTGCCAGCGGTTTAGCCGATACGCAGTATTTT.

This clonotype was picked up many times. The V call is TRBV25-1, the J call TRBJ2-7, with 12 bases lining up with TRBD2. CDR1 and CDR2 (germline): MGHDK, SYGVNS. The CDR3 has 14 amino acids. V shed 6 bases and J 2 bases; nucleotides not matched to a gene: 2. The CDR3 nucleotides read TGTGCCAGCAGCGGACTAGCGGGAACCTACGAGCAGTACTTC. As protein: CASSGLAGTYEQYF.

The chain recombines TRBV7-2 with TRBJ1-6; the match to TRBD1 covers 8 bases. The CDR3 extends over 15 amino acids. V lost 4 bases to trimming and J lost 8 bases; unmatched junction nucleotides: 7. The germline V gene encodes CDR1 SGHTA and CDR2 FQGNSA. In DNA, the CDR3 is TGTGCCAGCAGCTCCGGACAGGGTGTTCATTCACCCCTCCACTTT. This sequence encodes CASSSGQGVHSPLHF.

The rearrangement uses TRBV29-1 and TRBJ2-4, with 11 bases that match TRBD2. The J call is doubtful: the DNA matches TRBJ2-7 better. Looked up from germline, CDR1 is SQVTM and CDR2 is ANQGSEA. The CDR3 totals 12 residues. The CDR3 reads CSVLAGGNEQYF. The CDR3 DNA reads TGCAGCGTTCTAGCGGGAGGCAACGAGCAGTACTTC.

A few counts support this clonotype. The chain combines TRBV20-1 with TRBJ1-2; the match to TRBD1 covers 8 bases. Germline CDR1 is DFQATT and CDR2 is SNEGSKA (reference sequence). This CDR3 is 15 amino acids long. V lost 1 base to trimming and J lost 2 bases; unmatched junction nucleotides: 6. The CDR3 DNA follows: TGCAGTGCTAGAGCAGGACAGGGAGGGAACTATGGCTACACCTTC. Amino acid sequence: CSARAGQGGNYGYTF.

This chain connects TRBV5-1 to TRBJ2-4; D possibly corresponds to TRBD2 (5 bases). V was pared by 4 bases and J by 13 bases, with 18 bases between. Germline V lookup: CDR1 SGHRS, CDR2 YFSETQ. This CDR3 region has 13 residues. DNA for the CDR3: TGCGCCAGCAGCACCGAGGGCACTTCGGAGCAGTACTTC. This encodes CASSTEGTSEQYF.

The V gene is TRBV11-2, the J gene TRBJ1-2; D not resolved. There are 14 residues in the CDR3. Between the trimmed V and J ends, which lost 3 bases and 4 bases, there was a span of 12 bases. Looked up from germline, CDR1 is SGHAT and CDR2 is FQNNGV. CDR3 loop: CASSFNNAIYGYTF. The CDR3 region has the DNA TGTGCCAGCAGCTTTAATAATGCCATCTATGGCTACACCTTC.

This clonotype appeared a few times. The J gene is TRBJ2-5, the V gene TRBV20-1; D is undetermined. Between the trimmed V and J ends, which lost 1 base and 5 bases, there was a span of 23 bases. CDR3 length equals 17 residues. Germline V CDR1 and CDR2: DFQATT, SNEGSKA (reference sequence). The CDR3 is CSARGGPAYLMGETQYF. CDR3 in DNA: TGCAGTGCTAGAGGAGGTCCGGCTTACCTCATGGGGGAGACCCAGTACTTC.

This chain joins TRBV6-2 or TRBV6-3 and TRBJ2-3; 9 bases are shared with TRBD2. The germline V gene has CDR1 MNHEY and CDR2 SVGEGT. The CDR3 is made up of 17 amino acids. J lost 0 bases, V lost 2 bases, and 6 bases had no gene match. CDR3 DNA: TGTGCCAGCAGTTACCGGCCTAGCGGGATTAGCACAGATACGCAGTATTTT. Translation: CASSYRPSGISTDTQYF.

The sample holds a few counts of this clonotype. CDR3 DNA: TGTGCCAGCTCACCAGGGGTGATGGAGACCCAGTACTTC. It yields the protein CASSPGVMETQYF. This chain links TRBV18 with TRBJ2-5, with no clear D. This CDR3 has 13 amino acids. Per the germline V gene, CDR1 is KGHSH and CDR2 is LQKENI. V lost 2 bases and J 5 bases, leaving 9 bases between the germline ends.

Only a few counts were recorded for this clonotype. The chain couples TRBV5-1 to TRBJ2-5; TRBD1 agrees at 9 bases. Losses at the gene ends were 3 bases for V and 5 bases for J; bases not matched to a gene: 11. From germline, CDR1 is SGHRS and CDR2 YFSETQ. There are 16 residues in the CDR3. CDR3 sequence: CASSSGTGLLRETQYF. Here the CDR3 DNA reads TGCGCCAGCAGCTCCGGGACAGGGCTCTTGCGGGAGACCCAGTACTTC.

The chain is built from TRBV5-1 and TRBJ2-7; perhaps TRBD2 as D (6 bases). This CDR3 has 15 residues. V lost 2 bases to trimming and J lost 4 bases, with 16 bases between them. Per the germline V gene, CDR1 is SGHRS and CDR2 is YFSETQ. CDR3 sequence: CASSLGGQGRYEQYF. In DNA, the CDR3 is TGCGCCAGCAGCTTAGGAGGGCAGGGAAGGTACGAGCAGTACTTC.

This chain joins TRBV20-1 and TRBJ1-5, with D possibly TRBD1 on 5 matching bases. V gave up 3 bases and J gave up 0 bases, with 9 bases separating them. The germline CDR1 and CDR2 sequences are DFQATT and SNEGSKA (reference sequence). This CDR3 comprises 14 residues. CDR3 amino acids: CSARGGDSNQPQHF. The DNA of the CDR3 is TGCAGTGCTAGGGGAGGGGATAGCAATCAGCCCCAGCATTTT.

This clonotype was detected only a few times. V usage is TRBV7-9 and J usage is TRBJ2-5; D not certain. The germline V and J ends were trimmed by 1 base and 2 bases, with 11 bases remaining between them. The CDR3 runs to 15 residues. Per the germline V gene, CDR1 is SEHNR and CDR2 is FQNEAQ (reference sequence). The CDR3 loop is CASSLGPAGQETQYF. The DNA for the CDR3 is TGTGCCAGCAGCTTAGGGCCAGCCGGTCAAGAGACCCAGTACTTC.

The chain has TRBV19 and TRBJ2-7; D is possibly TRBD1 or TRBD2 (5 bases each). Per germline, CDR1 LNHDA and CDR2 SQIVND (reference sequence). The CDR3 consists of 12 residues. Trimming took off 9 bases at V and 6 bases at J, with 15 bases between the two ends. The CDR3 region has the DNA TGTGCCAGCTCAAGACGGGGCGGCGAGCAGTACTTC. Residues: CASSRRGGEQYF. The full variable domain, its missing parts supplied by reference TRBV19 and TRBJ2-7, is DGGITQSPKYLFRKEGQNVTLSCEQNLNHDAMYWYRQDPGQGLRLIYYSQIVNDFQKGDIAEGYSVSREKKESFPLTVTSAQKNPTAFYLCASSRRGGEQYFGPGTRLTVT.

In this sample, this clonotype turned up a few times. Just one base apart from a much larger clone, this may be a read error. The CDR3 region has the DNA TGTGCCAGCAGCCAAGAAGATACGCAGTATTTT. It specifies CASSQEDTQYF. The chain has TRBV3-1 and TRBJ2-3; D gene unclear. Germline V CDR1 and CDR2: LGHDT, YNNKEL (reference sequence). V lost 0 bases and J lost 5, with 0 bases in between. The CDR3 covers 11 residues.

This clonotype was picked up one time. The chain links TRBV4-2 to TRBJ1-5, with D uncertain. The V end lost 1 base, the J end lost 4 bases, and 11 bases lay between the germline ends. The CDR3 consists of 15 residues. Germline CDR1 is LGHNA and CDR2 is YNFKEQ. This chain's CDR3 is CASSQGLDANQPQHF. The CDR3 coding sequence is TGTGCCAGCAGCCAAGGACTAGACGCGAATCAGCCCCAGCATTTT.

The chain couples TRBV7-2 to TRBJ2-1, with D tentatively TRBD1 or TRBD2 (5 bases each). This CDR3 region has 15 residues. The V and J ends lost 4 bases and 4 bases respectively, with 14 bases between them. CDR1 and CDR2 from the germline V gene are SGHTA and FQGNSA. CDR3: CASSYWGGPYNEQFF. The CDR3 nucleotides are TGTGCCAGCAGCTATTGGGGCGGGCCATACAATGAGCAGTTCTTC.

This clonotype showed up just a few times. The J gene is TRBJ1-5, the V gene TRBV20-1; D is unclear. The CDR3 length is 12 residues. The V end was cut by 5 bases, the J end by 3 bases, with 8 bases between. Germline V CDR1 and CDR2: DFQATT, SNEGSKA (reference sequence). The CDR3 protein is CSASSYNQPQHF. In nucleotides, the CDR3 is TGCAGTGCTTCATCCTACAATCAGCCCCAGCATTTT.

This clonotype was detected only a few times. Given a much more abundant clone one base away, this may be a read error. The rearrangement uses TRBV27 and TRBJ1-1; possible D gene TRBD1, 6 bases. CDR3 length: 12 residues. Per the germline V gene, CDR1 is MNHEY and CDR2 is SMNVEV (reference sequence). The DNA for the CDR3 is TGTGCCGGCAGCCAAGGGGGCACTGAAGCTTTCTTT. It yields the protein CAGSQGGTEAFF.

The genes are TRBV6-1 and TRBJ1-1, with 7 nucleotides matching TRBD1. The length of the CDR3 is 14 residues. From germline, CDR1 is MNHNS and CDR2 SASEGT. With 6 bases clipped from V and 3 bases from J, the junction kept 7 bases outside the gene matches. The CDR3 is CASRRRGFDTEAFF. CDR3 coding DNA: TGTGCCAGCAGGCGCAGGGGGTTCGACACTGAAGCTTTCTTT.

The CDR3 DNA sequence: TGCAGTGCTAGTGACAACGGGAAGAGGGGTGAGCAGTTCTTC. Its translation: CSASDNGKRGEQFF. This sequence joins TRBV20-1 and TRBJ2-1; perhaps D is TRBD1 or TRBD2 (5 bases each). In germline, CDR1 is DFQATT, CDR2 SNEGSKA (reference sequence). The V end was cut by 3 bases, the J end by 9 bases, with 18 bases between. The CDR3 loop spans 14 amino acids.

A few counts support this clonotype. Being one base from a much bigger clone, this may be a read error. This rearrangement joins TRBV3-1 to TRBJ2-3, with 8 positions matching TRBD2. The CDR3 loop spans 16 amino acids. Trimming cost V 4 bases and J 0 bases; bases outside gene matches: 6. Per the germline V gene, CDR1 is LGHDT and CDR2 is YNNKEL (reference sequence). This CDR3 reads CASSPLAGPSTDTQYF. Here the CDR3 DNA reads TGTGCCAGCAGCCCTTTAGCGGGACCTAGCACAGATACGCAGTATTTT.